One sample yielded the 27 T cell receptor beta chains listed below, sequenced in a study of blood T cell repertoires in COVID-19. The assay was immunoSEQ multiplex PCR, and TCRdb's table has in-frame clones only and misses some. The top ten clones hold 7.8% of a sample with a few hundred thousand clones, about 89% of them seen once. Source material: peripheral blood. These receptors originate from a woman in her 50s who had recovered from COVID-19.

This clone came up a few times. The chain carries TRBV28 and TRBJ2-2, with TRBD2 identical over 12 bases. This CDR3 spans 16 amino acids. Trimming took 6 bases from V and 3 from J; bases not matched to a gene: 5. CDR1 and CDR2 (germline): MDHEN, SYDVKM. Here the CDR3 DNA reads TGTGCCAGCAGCACGGGACTAGCGGGTCACACCGGGGAGCTGTTTTTT. This translates into CASSTGLAGHTGELFF.

The J gene is TRBJ2-7, the V gene TRBV6-2 or TRBV6-3; D unresolved. Trimming pared 0 bases from V and 3 bases from J, leaving 15 bases between. In germline, CDR1 is MNHEY, CDR2 SVGEGT. This CDR3 has 16 amino acids. The CDR3 region is CASSYSILQSSYEQYF. CDR3 DNA: TGTGCCAGCAGTTACTCGATTCTCCAGTCTAGCTACGAGCAGTACTTC.

The V gene is TRBV6-2 or TRBV6-3, the J gene TRBJ2-7, with D uncertain. The V and J ends lost 5 bases and 2 bases respectively, with 10 bases between them. Germline V gene data show CDR1 as MNHEY and CDR2 as SVGEGT. The CDR3 covers 13 residues. DNA for the CDR3: TGTGCCAGCAGTCATCATGGAGCCTACGAGCAGTACTTC. As protein: CASSHHGAYEQYF.

The chain joins TRBV7-2 to TRBJ2-3; 15 bases line up with TRBD2. Germline CDR1 and CDR2: SGHTA and FQGNSA. The length of the CDR3 is 17 residues. V lost 5 bases and J lost 4; bases outside the gene matches: 7. CDR3 DNA sequence: TGTGCCAGCAGCCTACGGACTAGCGGGAGGGGGCCAGATACGCAGTATTTT. This gives the protein CASSLRTSGRGPDTQYF.

This chain links TRBV19 with TRBJ1-5, with D unclear. The CDR3 has 13 residues. Germline V gene sequence: CDR1 LNHDA, CDR2 SQIVND (reference sequence). Trimming took off 7 bases at V and 5 bases at J, with 12 bases between the two ends. The CDR3 protein is CASTVSVHQPQHF. The CDR3, as DNA: TGTGCCAGTACCGTCTCAGTGCATCAGCCCCAGCATTTT. The full variable domain, completed using reference TRBV19 and TRBJ1-5, is DGGITQSPKYLFRKEGQNVTLSCEQNLNHDAMYWYRQDPGQGLRLIYYSQIVNDFQKGDIAEGYSVSREKKESFPLTVTSAQKNPTAFYLCASTVSVHQPQHFGDGTRLSIL.

The J gene is TRBJ1-2, the V gene TRBV28, with 11 bases aligning to TRBD1. Losses at the gene ends were 6 bases for V and 7 bases for J; bases not matched to a gene: 10. The CDR3 consists of 15 residues. CDR1 is MDHEN, CDR2 SYDVKM, per germline. DNA for the CDR3: TGTGCCAGCAGGCGGACAGGGGGCGGGTCGGGTGGCTACACCTTC. It yields the protein CASRRTGGGSGGYTF.

The count of this clone is one. The rearrangement joins TRBV28 to TRBJ1-1; tentative D call: TRBD1 (5 bases). The CDR3 runs to 15 residues. Germline CDR1 and CDR2: MDHEN and SYDVKM. Trimming cost V 1 base and J 1 base, with 10 bases left between them. The CDR3, as DNA: TGTGCCAGCAGTTTATACGGGGGGAGGAACACTGAAGCTTTCTTT. Translated, it gives CASSLYGGRNTEAFF.

V gene TRBV28 combines with J gene TRBJ1-2; the D gene is possibly TRBD1 (5 bases). The V end lost 5 bases, the J end lost 4 bases, and 11 bases lay between the germline ends. There are 13 residues in the CDR3. Germline CDR1 reads MDHEN; CDR2 reads SYDVKM. The CDR3, as DNA: TGTGCCAGCAGTGGGGGAGGGATCTATGGCTACACCTTC. This translates into CASSGGGIYGYTF.

The J gene is TRBJ2-1, the V gene TRBV28; no firm D call. Germline CDR1 MDHEN, CDR2 SYDVKM. V was shortened by 3 bases and J by 3 bases, with 9 bases between the two germline ends. This CDR3 contains 14 residues. CDR3 sequence (DNA): TGTGCCAGCAGTTTTCGAGGCAACTACAATGAGCAGTTCTTC. It codes for CASSFRGNYNEQFF.

V usage is TRBV19 and J usage is TRBJ2-1; weak D call: TRBD1 (6 bases). CDR3 length equals 13 residues. V dropped 11 bases and J dropped 4 bases, with 15 bases sitting between them. CDR1 and CDR2 from the germline V gene are LNHDA and SQIVND (reference sequence). The CDR3 DNA sequence: TGTGCCGCCGGCGGCAGGGGTTACAATGAGCAGTTCTTC. Its protein is CAAGGRGYNEQFF.

The rearrangement joins TRBV7-2 to TRBJ2-7, with D unresolved. V lost 1 base and J 6 bases, leaving 10 bases between the germline ends. CDR1 is SGHTA and CDR2 is FQGNSA in the germline V gene. This CDR3 spans 13 amino acids. The CDR3 region has the DNA TGTGCCAGCAGCTTAGTCTGGCCCTCCGAGCAGTACTTC. It encodes CASSLVWPSEQYF.

The rearrangement uses TRBV12-3 or TRBV12-4 and TRBJ2-3, with D possibly matching TRBD1 (7 bases). Trimming removed 6 bases at V and 5 bases at J, with 9 bases between. This CDR3 has 12 amino acids. The CDR3 DNA follows: TGTGCCAGCAGGCAGGGGGGAGATACGCAGTATTTT. It encodes CASRQGGDTQYF.

V and J are TRBV29-1 and TRBJ2-2; tentatively, D is TRBD1 (5 bases). V was pared by 5 bases and J by 1 base, with 14 bases between. The CDR3 contains 15 residues. Germline assignment: CDR1 SQVTM and CDR2 ANQGSEA. CDR3 protein: CSVLDSYGNTGELFF. CDR3 coding DNA: TGCAGCGTTCTAGACAGCTACGGGAACACCGGGGAGCTGTTTTTT.

The gene calls are TRBV7-2 and TRBJ2-6, with D maybe TRBD1 (5 bases). Germline loops: CDR1 SGHTA, CDR2 FQGNSA. This CDR3 is built from 17 residues. Between the trimmed V and J ends, which lost 0 bases and 0 bases, there was a span of 9 bases. The CDR3 bases are TGTGCCAGCAGCTTAGCGGTCAGGGTCTCTGGGGCCAACGTCCTGACTTTC. Encoded protein: CASSLAVRVSGANVLTF.

The rearrangement links TRBV30 to TRBJ1-1; no definite D call. CDR3 size: 14 residues. Germline CDR1 is GTSNPN and CDR2 is SVGIG (reference sequence). With 4 bases removed from V and 3 bases from J, the gap between germline ends came to 15 bases. The CDR3 here is CAWTASPGDTEAFF. The CDR3 region has the DNA TGTGCCTGGACCGCAAGCCCGGGAGACACTGAAGCTTTCTTT.

This clone was recorded only once. V gene TRBV9 combines with J gene TRBJ1-2; TRBD1 might be the D (5 bases). The germline V and J ends were trimmed by 0 bases and 8 bases, with 11 bases remaining between them. This CDR3 spans 13 amino acids. Germline CDR1 reads SGDLS; CDR2 reads YYNGEE. CDR3: CASSVGGTPGYTF. The CDR3 nucleotides read TGTGCCAGCAGCGTAGGCGGGACGCCCGGCTACACCTTC.

The V call is TRBV15, the J call TRBJ2-1; 8 nucleotides line up with TRBD2. CDR1 and CDR2 (germline): LNHNV, YYDKDF (reference sequence). V was pared by 9 bases and J by 4 bases, with 5 bases of the junction left unmatched. The CDR3 has 13 amino acids. CDR3 nucleotide sequence: TGTGCCACTTCGGGGGGGTCGTACAATGAGCAGTTCTTC. This codes for CATSGGSYNEQFF.

V usage is TRBV25-1 and J usage is TRBJ1-3; 9 bases are shared with TRBD1. This CDR3 has 16 residues. Germline values: CDR1 MGHDK, CDR2 SYGVNS. The junction had 6 bases not matched to a gene; V was cut back by 6 bases and J by 0 bases. Here the CDR3 DNA reads TGTGCCAGCAGCAGACAGGGGGAGTCCTCTGGAAACACCATATATTTT. The encoded protein is CASSRQGESSGNTIYF.

V and J are TRBV4-3 and TRBJ2-7; 10 bases match TRBD1. The junction had 10 bases not matched to a gene; V was cut back by 0 bases and J by 8 bases. Germline lookup yields CDR1 LGHNA and CDR2 YSLEER. The CDR3 contains 16 residues. The CDR3 is CASSQDWPGQGEKQYF. As DNA, the CDR3 is TGCGCCAGCAGCCAAGATTGGCCCGGACAGGGGGAAAAGCAGTACTTC.

The chain recombines TRBV18 with TRBJ2-7; D possibly corresponds to TRBD2 (6 bases). With 3 bases removed from V and 2 bases from J, the gap between germline ends came to 11 bases. CDR1 is KGHSH and CDR2 is LQKENI in the germline V gene. The CDR3 runs 14 residues. CDR3 nucleotide sequence: TGTGCCAGCTCACCGGTCGGGGGAACCTACGAGCAGTACTTC. Translated: CASSPVGGTYEQYF. Together with reference TRBV18 and TRBJ2-7, the CDR3 gives the full variable domain: NAGVMQNPRHLVRRRGQEARLRCSPMKGHSHVYWYRQLPEEGLKFMVYLQKENIIDESGMPKERFSAEFPKEGPSILRIQQVVRGDSAAYFCASSPVGGTYEQYFGPGTRLTVT.

The gene calls are TRBV4-3 and TRBJ2-7; 12 nucleotides agree with TRBD1. After removal of 0 bases from V and 6 bases from J, the junction contained 9 bases not matched to a gene. Germline CDR1 LGHNA, CDR2 YSLEER. The CDR3 has 17 amino acids. The CDR3: CASSQEDRDRGLCEQYF. The CDR3 DNA sequence: TGCGCCAGCAGCCAAGAAGACCGGGACAGGGGGCTCTGCGAGCAGTACTTC.

Here the CDR3 DNA reads TGTGCCAGTACGAGCCTCTATGGCTACACCTTC. Its translation: CASTSLYGYTF. V usage is TRBV19 and J usage is TRBJ1-2; D is undetermined. Looked up from germline, CDR1 is LNHDA and CDR2 is SQIVND (reference sequence). The CDR3 loop spans 11 amino acids. V lost 7 bases to trimming and J lost 4 bases, with 7 bases between them. Using reference TRBV19 and TRBJ1-2 for the parts outside the CDR3, the full variable domain is DGGITQSPKYLFRKEGQNVTLSCEQNLNHDAMYWYRQDPGQGLRLIYYSQIVNDFQKGDIAEGYSVSREKKESFPLTVTSAQKNPTAFYLCASTSLYGYTFGSGTRLTVV.

J is TRBJ2-3 and V is TRBV5-1; 8 nucleotides match TRBD2. Per the germline V gene, CDR1 is SGHRS and CDR2 is YFSETQ. The trim removed 4 bases at V and 2 bases at J, leaving 15 bases unmatched. CDR3 length equals 18 residues. DNA for the CDR3: TGCGCCAGCAGCGGTAGTAGTGAAGCGGGGGAAAACACAGATACGCAGTATTTT. Translated, it gives CASSGSSEAGENTDTQYF.

This chain uses TRBV4-2 with TRBJ2-7; 10 bases map to TRBD2. This CDR3 has 17 amino acids. Germline values: CDR1 LGHNA, CDR2 YNFKEQ. V shed 6 bases and J 6 bases; nucleotides not matched to a gene: 17. The CDR3 region has the DNA TGTGCCAGCAGTCTTAGCAGGGGAAGCGGGAGGGCCCGCGAGCAGTACTTC. Translation: CASSLSRGSGRAREQYF.

This clone was picked up one time. The V gene is TRBV3-1 (or the pseudogene TRBV3-2), the J gene TRBJ2-1; 7 nucleotides match TRBD1. J was trimmed by 5 bases and V by 1 base; bases with no gene match: 8. The CDR3 spans 16 residues. Per the germline V gene, CDR1 is LGHDT and CDR2 is YNNKEL (reference sequence). The CDR3 DNA follows: TGTGCCAGCAGCCAAGGTCCCGGGACAGATCACAATGAGCAGTTCTTC. Its protein is CASSQGPGTDHNEQFF.

The gene calls are TRBV3-1 (or the pseudogene TRBV3-2) and TRBJ2-3; 10 bases line up with TRBD1. CDR3 length: 13 amino acids. CDR1 and CDR2 from the germline V gene are LGHDT and YNNKEL (reference sequence). V was clipped by 0 bases and J by 14 bases; unmatched bases: 5. CDR3 sequence (DNA): TGTGCCAGCAGCCAAGATCCCGGGACAGGGGTGTATTTT. Translating it yields CASSQDPGTGVYF.

CDR3 sequence (DNA): TGCGCCAGCAGTCAATCGAGACGGGTCCGTGGGGCCAACGTCCTGACTTTC. Translating gives CASSQSRRVRGANVLTF. The V gene is TRBV23-1, the J gene TRBJ2-6; D call uncertain. TRBV23-1 is an ORF; its function is uncertain. The CDR3 runs to 17 residues. V was clipped by 0 bases and J by 3 bases, with 12 bases between them.